This T cell receptor beta chain comes out of a study of post-analysis software for immune sequencing data (dated by TCRdb to about 2015). Describing the broader study: Relapsing-remitting, secondary progressive and progressive-relapsing multiple sclerosis were recorded as disease courses, and subtype annotation was lacking for some patients. The patient repertoires were compared against 11 previously published healthy control repertoires obtained from donors aged about 6 to 28 years. A subset of samples was prepared in parallel using single-end sample barcoding, then pooled and co-amplified after Illumina adapter ligation. The paper as a whole reports these results and caveats: Patients showed significantly higher frequencies than controls for five TRBV segments, among them TRBV5-6, TRBV5-1 and TRBV20-1. The control group was slightly older than the multiple sclerosis patient group. Normalized Chao1 diversity was significantly lower in multiple sclerosis patients than controls, suggesting substantial peripheral T-cell clonal expansion. When samples were clustered directly using the F measure, samples prepared in the same batch co-clustered strongly, which prompted a batch-effect correction.

To demonstrate the VDJtools post-analysis software, the study profiled TCR beta repertoires from the peripheral blood of about a dozen young patients with multiple sclerosis. The multiple sclerosis patients were children and adolescents ranging in age from about 6 to 17 years. This clonotype was seen a handful of times. It lacks a known antigen. Within one base of it there is no much larger clone, and no base qualities were kept. The CDR3 starts with the cysteine, ends with the phenylalanine, and has 14 residues. The sequence is cut down to CDR3 DNA, 42 bases in frame from base 1. CDR1 and CDR2 (LNHNV, YYDKDF) derive from the germline V gene (reference sequence). Library preparation used PCR. Sequencing was carried out with an Illumina HiSeq 2500. To reduce PCR and sequencing biases, unique molecular identifiers were built into the TCR beta cDNA libraries. Per 1 to 10 million input T cells, approximately 500,000 cDNA molecules were obtained, such that each molecule approximated one T cell. Patient libraries were prepared and sequenced with the same protocol used for the earlier healthy control dataset. Samples belonging to the same batch were prepared together, multiplexed and sequenced on a shared HiSeq lane. As for how the authors treated the data: MIGEC handled the raw barcoded reads, throwing out single-read molecular identifier groups before consensus assembly and CDR3 extraction. VDJtools was used for post-analysis of the clonotype tables, with diversity normalized by down-sampling every dataset to the smallest sample size. In repertoire overlap clustering, CDR3 amino acid sequences, but not nucleotide sequences, were matched to correct batch-related cross-sample contamination. TCRdb handled the public reads itself, with Q25 trimming in fastp and clone calling in MiXCR, and kept productive beta chains. Each entry is one CDR3 protein sequence, shown with its most common DNA and genes. TCRdb, not the original authors, processed these V and J calls. The sample table holds some 800,000 distinct CDR3 sequences, of which roughly 46% were seen once. The ten largest make up roughly 5% of the sample.

Material: blood. The V gene is TRBV15 and the J gene is TRBJ2-5; 8 middle bases align to TRBD2. The DNA end lines up better with TRBJ2-7; the J call may be wrong. The sequence came from a girl aged 10 to 17 with multiple sclerosis. The CDR3 region: CATSRDSGTLEQYF. Here is the DNA: TGTGCCACCAGCAGGGATAGCGGGACGCTCGAGCAGTACTTC.